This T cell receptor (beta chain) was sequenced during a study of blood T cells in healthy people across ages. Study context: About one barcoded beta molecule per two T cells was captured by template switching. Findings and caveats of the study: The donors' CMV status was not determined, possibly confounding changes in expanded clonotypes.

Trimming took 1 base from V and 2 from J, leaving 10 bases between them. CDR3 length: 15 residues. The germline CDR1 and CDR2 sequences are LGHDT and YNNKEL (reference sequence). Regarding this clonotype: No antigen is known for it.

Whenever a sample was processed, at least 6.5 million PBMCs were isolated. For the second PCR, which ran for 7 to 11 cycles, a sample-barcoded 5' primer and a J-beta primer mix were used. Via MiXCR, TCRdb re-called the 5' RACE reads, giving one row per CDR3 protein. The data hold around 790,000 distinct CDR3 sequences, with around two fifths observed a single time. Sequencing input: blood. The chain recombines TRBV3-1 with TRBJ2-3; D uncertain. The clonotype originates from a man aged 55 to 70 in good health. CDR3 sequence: CASSQGAYFTDTQYF. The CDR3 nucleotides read TGTGCCAGCAGCCAAGGAGCGTACTTCACAGATACGCAGTATTTT.